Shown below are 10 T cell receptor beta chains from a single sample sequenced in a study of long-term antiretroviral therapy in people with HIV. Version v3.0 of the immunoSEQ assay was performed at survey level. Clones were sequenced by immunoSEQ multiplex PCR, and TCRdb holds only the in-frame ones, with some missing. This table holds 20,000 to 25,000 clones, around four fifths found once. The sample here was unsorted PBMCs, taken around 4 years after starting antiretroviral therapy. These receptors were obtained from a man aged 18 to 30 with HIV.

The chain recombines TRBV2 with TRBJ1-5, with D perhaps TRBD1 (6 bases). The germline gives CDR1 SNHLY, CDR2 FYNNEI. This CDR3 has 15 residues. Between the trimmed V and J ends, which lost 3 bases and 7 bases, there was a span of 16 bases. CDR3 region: CASSDSTQGYQPQHF. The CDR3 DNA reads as TGTGCCAGCAGTGACTCCACCCAGGGGTACCAGCCCCAGCATTTT.

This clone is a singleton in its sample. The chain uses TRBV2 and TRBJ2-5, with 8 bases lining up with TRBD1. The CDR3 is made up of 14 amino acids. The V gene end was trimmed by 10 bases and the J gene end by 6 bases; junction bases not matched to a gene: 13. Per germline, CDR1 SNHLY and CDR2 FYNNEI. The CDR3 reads CATETGAILKTQYF. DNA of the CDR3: TGTGCCACCGAGACAGGGGCGATCTTAAAGACCCAGTACTTC. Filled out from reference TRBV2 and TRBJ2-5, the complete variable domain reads EPEVTQTPSHQVTQMGQEVILRCVPISNHLYFYWYRQILGQKVEFLVSFYNNEISEKSEIFDDQFSVERPDGSNFTLKIRSTKLEDSAMYFCATETGAILKTQYFGPGTRLLVL.

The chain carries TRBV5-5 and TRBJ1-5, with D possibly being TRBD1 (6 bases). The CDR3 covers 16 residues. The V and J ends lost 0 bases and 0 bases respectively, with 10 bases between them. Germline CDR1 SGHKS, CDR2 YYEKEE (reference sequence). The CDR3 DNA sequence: TGTGCCAGCAGCTTGGTGTCCAGGGGTAGCAATCAGCCCCAGCATTTT. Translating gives CASSLVSRGSNQPQHF. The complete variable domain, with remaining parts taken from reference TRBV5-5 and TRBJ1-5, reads DAGVTQSPTHLIKTRGQQVTLRCSPISGHKSVSWYQQVLGQGPQFIFQYYEKEERGRGNFPDRFSARQFPNYSSELNVNALLLGDSALYLCASSLVSRGSNQPQHFGDGTRLSIL.

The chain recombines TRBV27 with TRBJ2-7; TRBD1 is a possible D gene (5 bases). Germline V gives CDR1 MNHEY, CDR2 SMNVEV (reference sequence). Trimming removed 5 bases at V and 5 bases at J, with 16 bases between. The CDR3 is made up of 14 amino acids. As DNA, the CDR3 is TGTGCCAGCAGTCTCCGTGATAGGGGCCACGAGCAGTACTTC. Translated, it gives CASSLRDRGHEQYF.

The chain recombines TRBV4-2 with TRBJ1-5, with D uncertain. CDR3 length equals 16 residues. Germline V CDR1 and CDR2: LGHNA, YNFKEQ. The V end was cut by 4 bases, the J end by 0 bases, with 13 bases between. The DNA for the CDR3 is TGTGCCAGCAGCCTGGACCCGCATAATAGCAATCAGCCCCAGCATTTT. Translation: CASSLDPHNSNQPQHF.

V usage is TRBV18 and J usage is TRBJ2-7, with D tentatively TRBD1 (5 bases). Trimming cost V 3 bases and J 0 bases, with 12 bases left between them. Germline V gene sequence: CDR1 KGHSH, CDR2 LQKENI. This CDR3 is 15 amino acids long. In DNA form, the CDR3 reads TGTGCCAGCTCACCCAGTACAGGTAGCTCCTACGAGCAGTACTTC. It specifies CASSPSTGSSYEQYF.

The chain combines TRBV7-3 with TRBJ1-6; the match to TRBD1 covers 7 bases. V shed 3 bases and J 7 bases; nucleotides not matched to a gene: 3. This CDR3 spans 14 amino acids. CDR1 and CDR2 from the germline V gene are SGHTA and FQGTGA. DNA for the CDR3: TGTGCCAGCAGCTTGGGACAGTGGAATTCACCCCTCCACTTT. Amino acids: CASSLGQWNSPLHF.

The CDR3 coding sequence is TGTGCCATCGGACGGGGGGGCCAAGAGACCCAGTACTTC. It encodes CAIGRGGQETQYF. The chain employs TRBV10-3 and TRBJ2-5, with 8 bases identical to TRBD2. Losses at the gene ends were 8 bases for V and 1 base for J; bases not matched to a gene: 3. The CDR3 runs 13 residues. CDR1 is ENHRY and CDR2 is SYGVKD in the germline V gene.

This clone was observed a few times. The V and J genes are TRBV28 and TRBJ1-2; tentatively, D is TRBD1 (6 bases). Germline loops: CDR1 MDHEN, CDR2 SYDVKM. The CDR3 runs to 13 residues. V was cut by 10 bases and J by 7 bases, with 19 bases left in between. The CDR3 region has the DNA TGTGCCACAAAATACAGGGAGGATCCTGGCTACACCTTC. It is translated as CATKYREDPGYTF.

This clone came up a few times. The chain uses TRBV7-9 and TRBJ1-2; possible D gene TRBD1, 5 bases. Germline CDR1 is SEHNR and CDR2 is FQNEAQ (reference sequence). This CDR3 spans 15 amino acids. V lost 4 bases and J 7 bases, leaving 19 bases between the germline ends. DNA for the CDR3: TGTGCCAGCAGCTGCAGGCAGGGAGCCGGTTGTGGCTACACCTTC. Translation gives CASSCRQGAGCGYTF. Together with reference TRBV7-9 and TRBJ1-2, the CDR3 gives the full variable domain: DTGVSQNPRHKITKRGQNVTFRCDPISEHNRLYWYRQTLGQGPEFLTYFQNEAQLEKSRLLSDRFSAERPKGSFSTLEIQRTEQGDSAMYLCASSCRQGAGCGYTFGSGTRLTVV.